The next 25 T cell receptor beta chains were all read from a single sample in a study of blood T cell repertoires in COVID-19. Sequencing used immunoSEQ multiplex PCR; TCRdb keeps in-frame clones, though not all of them. The table has nearly 25,000 clones, roughly 79% seen once; the top ten hold less than 8.5%. The sample comprised peripheral blood. Receptors were obtained from a man aged 70 or older with acute or convalescent COVID-19.

This sequence joins TRBV5-8 and TRBJ2-5; the match to TRBD1 covers 9 bases. The CDR3 is 15 amino acids. The germline CDR1 and CDR2 sequences are SGHTS and YDEGEE. The trim removed 3 bases at V and 4 bases at J, leaving 7 bases unmatched. In DNA form, the CDR3 reads TGTGCCAGCAGCTCAGGGACAGGGATGGGAGAGACCCAGTACTTC. Protein product: CASSSGTGMGETQYF.

V and J are TRBV5-6 and TRBJ2-7; 8 nucleotides match TRBD2. The CDR3 has 15 amino acids. The germline V gene has CDR1 SGHDT and CDR2 YYEEEE. V lost 4 bases and J lost 4; bases outside the gene matches: 10. CDR3 region: CASSVGGTSVYEQYF. The CDR3 nucleotides are TGTGCCAGCAGCGTGGGAGGGACTAGTGTTTACGAGCAGTACTTC.

In its sample, this clone was seen a few times. This chain joins TRBV6-6 and TRBJ1-4; D is undetermined. Trimming removed 10 bases at V and 5 bases at J, with 8 bases between. Germline CDR1 reads MNHNY; CDR2 reads SVGAGI (reference sequence). This CDR3 region has 11 residues. CDR3 DNA sequence: TGTGCCACGCGGGCAAATGAAAAACTGTTTTTT. Its protein product is CATRANEKLFF.

The chain couples TRBV6-5 to TRBJ1-1; D gene unclear. V lost 8 bases to trimming and J lost 7 bases, with 17 bases between them. Germline lookup yields CDR1 MNHEY and CDR2 SVGAGI. This CDR3 contains 13 residues. The chain's CDR3 is CASAPFGVDEAFF. DNA of the CDR3: TGTGCCAGCGCCCCTTTCGGGGTAGATGAAGCTTTCTTT.

The rearrangement joins TRBV27 to TRBJ2-7; tentative D call: TRBD1 (5 bases). Trimming took 6 bases from V and 2 from J, leaving 8 bases between them. Germline V lookup: CDR1 MNHEY, CDR2 SMNVEV (reference sequence). The CDR3 covers 12 residues. CDR3 sequence reads: CASRGRTYEQYF. In nucleotides, the CDR3 is TGTGCCAGCAGGGGGCGGACCTACGAGCAGTACTTC.

The table lists this clone with a count of one. The rearrangement joins TRBV7-2 to TRBJ1-2; 10 bases are a match to TRBD1. V lost 5 bases to trimming and J lost 4 bases; unmatched junction nucleotides: 7. This CDR3 comprises 15 residues. CDR1 and CDR2 (germline): SGHTA, FQGNSA. The CDR3 bases are TGTGCCAGCAGCCCGGGGACAGGGGACTTCTATGGCTACACCTTC. Protein: CASSPGTGDFYGYTF.

This clone was counted only a few times. The rearrangement uses TRBV10-2 and TRBJ2-1; 8 bases map to TRBD2. The CDR3 runs to 16 residues. V was clipped by 1 base and J by 2 bases; unmatched bases: 4. From germline, CDR1 is WSHSY and CDR2 SAAADI. CDR3 DNA sequence: TGCGCCAGCAGTGAGTTTGACGGGGGGGCCTACAATGAGCAGTTCTTC. This codes for CASSEFDGGAYNEQFF.

This clone was seen a single time. CDR3 DNA: TGTGCCAGCAGCGATACTAGCGGAGGGGCGAAATACAATGAGCAGTTCTTC. It specifies CASSDTSGGAKYNEQFF. This chain uses TRBV9 with TRBJ2-1; 8 bases line up with TRBD2. This CDR3 has 17 residues. The V and J ends lost 3 bases and 4 bases, in that order; junction bases with no gene match: 12. Germline CDR1 reads SGDLS; CDR2 reads YYNGEE.

Here the CDR3 reads CASSQDLEGGYTF. CDR3 DNA: TGTGCCAGCAGCCAAGATCTGGAGGGAGGCTACACCTTC. J is TRBJ1-2 and V is TRBV14; D is uncertain. The germline V and J ends were trimmed by 0 bases and 8 bases, with 10 bases remaining between them. The CDR3 has 13 amino acids. Germline V gives CDR1 SGHDN, CDR2 FVKESK.

The chain couples TRBV30 to TRBJ1-1; D gene unclear. The CDR3 has 12 amino acids. Trimming shortened V by 3 bases and J by 6 bases, and 11 bases separated the two germline ends. Per the germline V gene, CDR1 is GTSNPN and CDR2 is SVGIG (reference sequence). The CDR3 region is CAWSHGSPEAFF. The CDR3 nucleotides read TGTGCCTGGAGCCACGGGAGCCCTGAAGCTTTCTTT.

The chain combines TRBV3-1 (or the pseudogene TRBV3-2) with TRBJ1-6; possible D gene TRBD1, 5 bases. V was trimmed by 0 bases and J by 10 bases, leaving 13 bases between them. The CDR3 consists of 15 residues. Germline CDR1 LGHDT, CDR2 YNNKEL (reference sequence). CDR3 nucleotide sequence: TGTGCCAGCAGCCAAGACCCAGGGTGGGGATCACCCCTCCACTTT. Its translation is CASSQDPGWGSPLHF.

This clone was recorded only once. The CDR3 coding sequence is TGTGCCAGCTCCTACAGGGGCGGCCGGGATACGCCCCAGCATTTT. This translates into CASSYRGGRDTPQHF. V and J are TRBV18 and TRBJ1-5; TRBD1 matches 7 bases. J was trimmed by 9 bases and V by 6 bases; bases with no gene match: 14. CDR3 length: 15 residues. Germline CDR1 KGHSH, CDR2 LQKENI.

This clone was counted only a few times. This chain links TRBV7-9 with TRBJ2-2, with D tentatively TRBD2 (5 bases). Per the germline V gene, CDR1 is SEHNR and CDR2 is FQNEAQ (reference sequence). The CDR3 is 18 residues long. V lost 10 bases to trimming and J lost 3 bases, with 27 bases between them. The CDR3 DNA reads as TGTGCCACCCTTGAGAGGATAGGAGGCCTCTTTGACACCGGGGAGCTGTTTTTT. It is translated as CATLERIGGLFDTGELFF. Together with reference TRBV7-9 and TRBJ2-2, the CDR3 gives the full variable domain: DTGVSQNPRHKITKRGQNVTFRCDPISEHNRLYWYRQTLGQGPEFLTYFQNEAQLEKSRLLSDRFSAERPKGSFSTLEIQRTEQGDSAMYLCATLERIGGLFDTGELFFGEGSRLTVL.

The J gene is TRBJ2-5, the V gene TRBV30; the D gene is possibly TRBD1 (6 bases). The CDR3 contains 15 residues. CDR1 GTSNPN and CDR2 SVGIG come from the germline V gene (reference sequence). V was pared by 4 bases and J by 1 base, with 16 bases between. The CDR3 DNA reads as TGTGCCTGGAAGTATCCGGGGACAACCCAAGAGACCCAGTACTTC. Amino acid sequence: CAWKYPGTTQETQYF.

The chain couples TRBV5-4 to TRBJ2-3; TRBD2 aligns across 8 bases. This CDR3 has 16 amino acids. Germline V lookup: CDR1 SGHNT, CDR2 YYREEE (reference sequence). J was trimmed by 2 bases and V by 4 bases; bases with no gene match: 9. The CDR3 loop is CASSRTSGRLTDTQYF. The CDR3, as DNA: TGTGCCAGCAGCAGAACTAGCGGTCGACTCACAGATACGCAGTATTTT.

This chain uses TRBV24-1 with TRBJ2-3, with D perhaps TRBD2 (5 bases). CDR3 length equals 16 residues. CDR1 and CDR2 from the germline V gene are KGHDR and SFDVKD. Trimming took 2 bases from V and 0 from J, leaving 11 bases between them. The CDR3, as DNA: TGTGCCACCAGTGATTGGGGAGCGGACAGCACAGATACGCAGTATTTT. Translation: CATSDWGADSTDTQYF.

The V call is TRBV19, the J call TRBJ1-6, with 8 positions matching TRBD1. Per germline, CDR1 LNHDA and CDR2 SQIVND (reference sequence). CDR3 length: 15 residues. J gave up 10 bases and V 2 bases, and 7 bases lay outside the gene matches. The CDR3 is CASSILIGQGSPLHF. The CDR3, as DNA: TGTGCCAGTAGTATACTGATCGGACAGGGATCACCCCTCCACTTT.

This chain links TRBV5-6 with TRBJ2-5; 7 bases map to TRBD2. Per the germline V gene, CDR1 is SGHDT and CDR2 is YYEEEE. The trim removed 3 bases at V and 4 bases at J, leaving 6 bases unmatched. CDR3 length: 14 amino acids. The CDR3 reads CASSSEGRAETQYF. The CDR3 region has the DNA TGTGCCAGCAGCTCAGAGGGGAGGGCAGAGACCCAGTACTTC.

The chain joins TRBV30 to TRBJ2-7; D gene ambiguous. V dropped 1 base and J dropped 3 bases, with 10 bases sitting between them. This CDR3 is built from 13 residues. Germline V CDR1 and CDR2: GTSNPN, SVGIG (reference sequence). The CDR3 region has the DNA TGTGCCTGGAGTGGGAGTGAGTACTACGAGCAGTACTTC. Translating it yields CAWSGSEYYEQYF.

The V gene is TRBV10-2, the J gene TRBJ2-3; the D gene is possibly TRBD2 (7 bases). The CDR3 spans 14 residues. Germline V gene data show CDR1 as WSHSY and CDR2 as SAAADI. The V end lost 6 bases, the J end lost 7 bases, and 17 bases lay between the germline ends. The CDR3 sequence: CASRGEGGRHTQYF. The CDR3 DNA is TGCGCCAGCAGGGGCGAGGGGGGGCGGCATACGCAGTATTTT.

The rearrangement links TRBV27 to TRBJ1-2; tentatively, D is TRBD1 (6 bases). V was trimmed by 3 bases and J by 6 bases, leaving 11 bases between them. Looked up from germline, CDR1 is MNHEY and CDR2 is SMNVEV (reference sequence). The CDR3 is made up of 13 amino acids. The CDR3 region is CASSFSRDNGYTF. Here the CDR3 DNA reads TGTGCCAGCAGTTTCTCCAGGGACAATGGCTACACCTTC.

This rearrangement joins TRBV7-9 to TRBJ2-5, with 7 bases aligning to TRBD1. V was pared by 1 base and J by 3 bases, with 2 bases of the junction left unmatched. This CDR3 contains 14 residues. The germline V gene has CDR1 SEHNR and CDR2 FQNEAQ (reference sequence). CDR3 sequence reads: CASSLGQGEETQYF. The CDR3 nucleotides are TGTGCCAGCAGCTTAGGACAGGGTGAAGAGACCCAGTACTTC.

The J gene is TRBJ1-5, the V gene TRBV6-1; a possible D gene is TRBD1 (5 bases). The germline V gene has CDR1 MNHNS and CDR2 SASEGT. Between the trimmed V and J ends, which lost 2 bases and 4 bases, there was a span of 18 bases. The length of the CDR3 is 17 residues. CDR3 sequence (DNA): TGTGCCAGCAGTGAAAGCTCGGCGGGACGGATAAATCAGCCCCAGCATTTT. Residues: CASSESSAGRINQPQHF.

The chain is built from TRBV19 and TRBJ2-1; TRBD2 aligns across 11 bases. V was clipped by 4 bases and J by 6 bases; unmatched bases: 5. Germline CDR1 is LNHDA and CDR2 is SQIVND (reference sequence). This CDR3 region has 15 residues. The CDR3 sequence is CASSKLAGEANEQFF. The CDR3 DNA sequence: TGTGCCAGTAGTAAACTAGCGGGGGAGGCCAATGAGCAGTTCTTC. Together with reference TRBV19 and TRBJ2-1, the CDR3 gives the full variable domain: DGGITQSPKYLFRKEGQNVTLSCEQNLNHDAMYWYRQDPGQGLRLIYYSQIVNDFQKGDIAEGYSVSREKKESFPLTVTSAQKNPTAFYLCASSKLAGEANEQFFGPGTRLTVL.

V and J are TRBV10-1 and TRBJ2-7; D not certain. Germline-derived CDR1 and CDR2 are WNHNN and SYGVQD (reference sequence). The CDR3 is 12 residues long. The V end was cut by 3 bases, the J end by 8 bases, with 11 bases between. The CDR3 DNA reads as TGCGCCAGCAGTGACCCTAGTAACAAGCAGTACTTC. Its protein is CASSDPSNKQYF.